Listed below are T cell receptor beta chains from one sample, sequenced in a study of blood T cell repertoires in COVID-19. The table came from immunoSEQ multiplex PCR; TCRdb's copy has only in-frame clones and leaves some out. Of about 53,000 clones in the sample, about 77% were seen once. The sample was peripheral blood. These receptors all stem from a man aged 65 to 85 with active or convalescent COVID-19. Each CDR3 is given with its conserved first and last residue. A D gene is named only where the DNA matches it firmly. A row's size may be missing; if present it is once, few, many or a size class.

cdr3_nt,cdr3_aa,clone_size,cdr3_length,v_call,d_call,j_call
TGTGCCTGGAGTGAGGGACAGGAACTCCACTTT,CAWSEGQELHF,NA,11,TRBV30,TRBD1,TRBJ1-6
TGTGCCAGCAGAAAAACCGGCACCGGGGAGCTGTTTTTT,CASRKTGTGELFF,few,13,TRBV6-4,NA,TRBJ2-2
TGTGCCTCCCGGACTAGCGGGAGGGCTTTGAACACCGGGGAGCTGTTTTTT,CASRTSGRALNTGELFF,NA,17,TRBV19,TRBD2,TRBJ2-2
TGTGCCAGCAGGTTAACCGGGACAGCGGTACGGCCCCAGCATTTT,CASRLTGTAVRPQHF,NA,15,TRBV28,TRBD1,TRBJ1-5
TGTGCCAGCAGTTACCTGGGGGGGCGCGAGACCCAGTACTTC,CASSYLGGRETQYF,NA,14,TRBV6-6,NA,TRBJ2-5
TGTGCCAGCAGCGCTGGAGGGGTGGGAAGCTATGGCTACACCTTC,CASSAGGVGSYGYTF,NA,15,TRBV5-6,NA,TRBJ1-2
TGTGCCAGCAGCTTAGAACATCGTAAGAATGAAAAACTGTTTTTT,CASSLEHRKNEKLFF,few,15,TRBV7-6,NA,TRBJ1-4
TGTGCCAGCAAACCCCTACAGGGTCCCACTGAAGCTTTCTTT,CASKPLQGPTEAFF,few,14,TRBV27,NA,TRBJ1-1
TGTGCCATCAGTGACTCGACAGATACGCAGTATTTT,CAISDSTDTQYF,NA,12,TRBV10-3,NA,TRBJ2-3
TGTGCCAGCACCCGTCCGAACACTGAAGCTTTCTTT,CASTRPNTEAFF,NA,12,TRBV7-9,NA,TRBJ1-1
TGTGCCAGCAGCGTATTGTCCGGGAGAGGCACAGATACGCAGTATTTT,CASSVLSGRGTDTQYF,NA,16,TRBV9,NA,TRBJ2-3
TGTGCCAGCAGCAAACTCCAGGGAATAGAGACCCAGTACTTC,CASSKLQGIETQYF,NA,14,TRBV21-1,NA,TRBJ2-5
TGTGCCAGCAGCAATAAGCGGCGCCTAGGGGAGACCCAGTACTTC,CASSNKRRLGETQYF,NA,15,TRBV7-9,NA,TRBJ2-5
TGTGCCAGCAGCTTCAGACAGGGCGGATTGACGTACGAGCAGTACTTC,CASSFRQGGLTYEQYF,NA,16,TRBV5-6,TRBD1,TRBJ2-7
TGTGCCATCAGTGACAGGGGGATCAATCAGCCCCAGCATTTT,CAISDRGINQPQHF,NA,14,TRBV10-3,TRBD1,TRBJ1-5
TGTGCCATCAGGTCTTCGAGGGGGGGAAGCACAGATACGCAGTATTTT,CAIRSSRGGSTDTQYF,NA,16,TRBV10-3,NA,TRBJ2-3
TGTGCCAGCAGGGCTAGCGGGAGGGCCACCGGGGAGCTGTTTTTT,CASRASGRATGELFF,NA,15,TRBV11-3,TRBD2,TRBJ2-2
TGTGCCAGCAGCTTGACCGGGGTGGGAGATACGCAGTATTTT,CASSLTGVGDTQYF,NA,14,TRBV5-4,NA,TRBJ2-3
TGTGCCAGCAGCTTGGTCGGCGGCTCAAAAGGCACTGAAGCTTTCTTT,CASSLVGGSKGTEAFF,NA,16,TRBV5-6,NA,TRBJ1-1
TGTGCCAGCAGTTTATACAGGGTGGACACTGAAGCTTTCTTT,CASSLYRVDTEAFF,NA,14,TRBV28,NA,TRBJ1-1
TGTGCCACCAGTGATTCTGCGGCAGGGCGCTACAATGAGCAGTTCTTC,CATSDSAAGRYNEQFF,NA,16,TRBV24-1,NA,TRBJ2-1
TGCGCCAGCAGCCAAGAATGGGTAGGGGGCAATCAGCCCCAGCATTTT,CASSQEWVGGNQPQHF,NA,16,TRBV4-3,NA,TRBJ1-5
TGTGCCAGCAGAAACTACAGGGGTCCGCAGTACTTC,CASRNYRGPQYF,NA,12,TRBV28,TRBD1,TRBJ2-7
TGTGCCACCCAGAGTAGCTCGGGGAACACTGAAGCTTTCTTT,CATQSSSGNTEAFF,NA,14,TRBV2,NA,TRBJ1-1
TGTGCCAGCAGCCAAGGGAGGGACTATGGCTACACCTTC,CASSQGRDYGYTF,NA,13,TRBV16,NA,TRBJ1-2
TGCAGCGTGGGACAGGGGGAAGCCACTGAAGCTTTCTTT,CSVGQGEATEAFF,NA,13,TRBV29-1,TRBD1,TRBJ1-1
TGTGCCAGCAATTGGGGGGGCACTGAAGCTTTCTTT,CASNWGGTEAFF,NA,12,TRBV2,NA,TRBJ1-1
TGTGCCAGTAGTATTCCGGGACAGGGGTCCGGGGAGCTGTTTTTT,CASSIPGQGSGELFF,NA,15,TRBV19,TRBD1,TRBJ2-2
TGTGCCAGCAGCAAGGGCGGGACAGGGGTAACCGGGGAGCTGTTTTTT,CASSKGGTGVTGELFF,NA,16,TRBV4-2,TRBD1,TRBJ2-2
TGTGCCAGCAGAGCGGAAGAGACCCAGTACTTC,CASRAEETQYF,once,11,TRBV6-6,NA,TRBJ2-5
TGTGCCAGCAGTTACGGGACAAAGAACACTGAAGCTTTCTTT,CASSYGTKNTEAFF,few,14,TRBV6-5,NA,TRBJ1-1
TGTGCCAGTAGTACAGGGACAGGGAACCATAATGAAAAACTGTTTTTT,CASSTGTGNHNEKLFF,NA,16,TRBV19,TRBD1,TRBJ1-4
TGTGCCAGCAGCTCCCGATCAGGCGAAAAACTGTTTTTT,CASSSRSGEKLFF,NA,13,TRBV12-1,NA,TRBJ1-4
TGTGCCACCCAGACTAGCGGGTTGGCGTTTGATACGCAGTATTTT,CATQTSGLAFDTQYF,NA,15,TRBV19,TRBD2,TRBJ2-3
TGTGCCAGCAGCTCAAGTGGGCGAGACTACGGTGGCGGGGGGAGGCGCAATGAGCAGTTCTTC,CASSSSGRDYGGGGRRNEQFF,NA,21,TRBV6-2/TRBV6-3,TRBD2,TRBJ2-1
TGTGCCAGCTCACCATACGGGAGGAGCTCCTACGAGCAGTACTTC,CASSPYGRSSYEQYF,NA,15,TRBV18,TRBD2,TRBJ2-7
TGTGCCAGCAGCCCTTCGGCGACTAGCGGGAGATCCGGGGAGCTGTTTTTT,CASSPSATSGRSGELFF,NA,17,TRBV7-2,TRBD2,TRBJ2-2
TGTGCCAGCACGGAGAGGGAGGGCTCCTACAATGAGCAGTTCTTC,CASTEREGSYNEQFF,few,15,TRBV9,TRBD2,TRBJ2-1
TGTGCCAGCAGTTTGGGGCAGGGGGGCCCAGGGGCCTACGAGCAGTACTTC,CASSLGQGGPGAYEQYF,NA,17,TRBV27,NA,TRBJ2-7
TGTGCCAGCAGTTACCGCCCCGGACTTAACACAGATACGCAGTATTTT,CASSYRPGLNTDTQYF,NA,16,TRBV6-5,NA,TRBJ2-3
TGTGCCAGCAGTAGCCGGCGAGGGAACACTGAAGCTTTCTTT,CASSSRRGNTEAFF,NA,14,TRBV2,NA,TRBJ1-1
TGTGCCAGCAGCCAAGGTCGACCGGGAGTAGACACAGATACGCAGTATTTT,CASSQGRPGVDTDTQYF,NA,17,TRBV3-1/TRBV3-2,NA,TRBJ2-3
TGTGCCAGCAGCACCAAAGGGGGTCTGGGGGCTGCTGGAAACACCATATATTTT,CASSTKGGLGAAGNTIYF,NA,18,TRBV7-9,NA,TRBJ1-3
TGTGCCAGCAGCGGACAGAAGAACTATGGCTACACCTTC,CASSGQKNYGYTF,once,13,TRBV2,NA,TRBJ1-2
TGTGCCAGCAGTACCGGGACAGGTTACGAGCAGTACTTC,CASSTGTGYEQYF,NA,13,TRBV6-5,TRBD1,TRBJ2-7
TGTGCCAGCAGTTTAGGTCCGGAGGGGCCCCAGCATTTT,CASSLGPEGPQHF,NA,13,TRBV12-3/TRBV12-4,NA,TRBJ1-5
TGTGCCACCAGTGAGGGACTAGCGGACACCGGGGAGCTGTTTTTT,CATSEGLADTGELFF,NA,15,TRBV24-1,TRBD2,TRBJ2-2
TGTGCCAGCAGCGTAGGTCGGGGTTGGCGCAATGAGCAGTTCTTC,CASSVGRGWRNEQFF,once,15,TRBV9,NA,TRBJ2-1
TGTGCCAGCGCCGGGGTTCTAAGGACTGAAGCTTTCTTT,CASAGVLRTEAFF,few,13,TRBV11-2,NA,TRBJ1-1
TGTGCCAGCAGCTTCCTAGCGGGGGGCCCGGGGACAGATACGCAGTATTTT,CASSFLAGGPGTDTQYF,NA,17,TRBV7-9,TRBD2,TRBJ2-3
TGTGCCAGCAGCTTAATTAGACAGGGAGATGGCTACACCTTC,CASSLIRQGDGYTF,few,14,TRBV7-9,TRBD1,TRBJ1-2
TGTGCCAGCAGCCAAGGATCAGGGGCCTATGGCTACACCTTC,CASSQGSGAYGYTF,NA,14,TRBV3-1/TRBV3-2,NA,TRBJ1-2